Detailed here is one T cell receptor (beta chain). What this receptor recognizes is not known. The sample holds no much larger clone one base away, and base qualities are not on file. Reading the germline V gene gives CDR1 SGHRS and CDR2 YFSETQ. The CDR3 goes from the cysteine to the phenylalanine over 15 residues. The read is trimmed to its CDR3 DNA, 45 bases read in frame from base 1. Cut back by 2 bases and 3 bases, the V and J ends lie 13 bases apart. The data stem from a study of brain T cells in children with intractable seizures (dated by TCRdb to about 2021). About the full investigation: Resected brain tissue from approximately 55 pediatric epilepsy surgery cases was first screened for immune gene transcripts using a NanoString immunology panel. Among the roughly 12 selected surgery cases, eight also had pre-surgery blood sequenced, leaving four with brain tissue only.

The sample's time point label is to be understood as: blood from clinic visit 5 months post-surgery; TSC patient then seizure free. Surgery cases with the highest brain T cell transcript signatures were selected for TCR beta chain sequencing of brain tissue and, where available, blood. Patients had been treated with at least one anti-epileptic drug before surgery. The TCR-sequenced patients were children whose drug-resistant epilepsy was caused by tuberous sclerosis complex, focal cortical dysplasia, Rasmussen encephalitis or hemimegalencephaly. The Monarch genomic DNA purification kit was used to extract bulk genomic DNA from unsorted brain tissue and whole blood. Overall results and qualifications from the work: Because sequencing depth differed between pre- and post-surgery blood, the absence of clones from the pre-surgery sample may reflect undersampling. Viral specificity was inferred only from CDR3 sequence similarity, and patients' HCMV serostatus was unknown.

The immunoSEQ assay was used to generate TCR beta chain sequences from genomic DNA. The study's own analysis went as follows. CDR3 sequences not starting with the conserved framework cysteine at position 104 were manually removed. To get clonality, the normalized Shannon's Diversity Index was subtracted from one, giving values from 0 (maximal diversity) to 1 (oligoclonal). To check whether a given CDR3 had different frequencies in two samples, for example brain versus blood, chi-squared comparison-of-proportions tests were used. Public clonotypes were found by searching immuneACCESS, and the VDJdb browser was used to assess similarity to known antiviral clonotypes. TCRdb took this table from immuneACCESS and kept in-frame rearrangements with V and J called. Such tables lack part of the clones; where checked against another copy, unresolved V genes explain under half of the gap, and the rest is unexplained. V and J calls and clone size are those listed in that table; D and trimming were worked out from the DNA. The sample has a few hundred thousand clones on record, about 94% of them singletons. The ten largest make up 4.5% to 7% of the sample.

This TCR was sampled from a boy under three years old with tuberous sclerosis and intractable seizures. Here the sequenced sample was peripheral blood, taken less than 6 months after surgery. The rearranged chain carries TRBV5-1 and TRBJ2-3; the D segment cannot be called with confidence. The nucleotides read TGCGCCAGCAGCTTAGAAAGCCCCATAACAGATACGCAGTATTTT. It is translated as CASSLESPITDTQYF.